Below are 18 T cell receptor beta chains sequenced from a single sample in a study of blood T cell repertoires in COVID-19. The assay was immunoSEQ multiplex PCR, and TCRdb's table has in-frame clones only and misses some. Of about 210,000 clones listed, 84% are singletons. Sequencing was carried out using peripheral blood. The receptors stem from a middle-aged man who had recovered from COVID-19.

The chain links TRBV6-2 or TRBV6-3 to TRBJ1-5; 8 bases match TRBD1. The length of the CDR3 is 15 residues. Unmatched junction bases numbered 4, after V lost 1 base and J lost 5 bases. Germline lookup yields CDR1 MNHEY and CDR2 SVGEGT. CDR3 nucleotide sequence: TGTGCCAGCAGTTACTGGGGGACAGGACATCAGCCCCAGCATTTT. Translated: CASSYWGTGHQPQHF.

This clone has only one observation. The chain couples TRBV3-1 (or the pseudogene TRBV3-2) to TRBJ2-2; no firm D call. There are 13 residues in the CDR3. V was pared by 2 bases and J by 6 bases, with 7 bases between. Germline assignment: CDR1 LGHDT and CDR2 YNNKEL (reference sequence). In DNA form, the CDR3 reads TGTGCCAGCAGCCAATATAGCTCCGGGGAGCTGTTTTTT. Encoded protein: CASSQYSSGELFF.

V is TRBV16 and J is TRBJ2-1; 10 nucleotides agree with TRBD1. The junction had 10 bases not matched to a gene; V was cut back by 4 bases and J by 10 bases. Germline V gene data show CDR1 as KGHSY and CDR2 as FQNENV. The CDR3 consists of 15 residues. The DNA of the CDR3 is TGTGCCAGCAGCCCCTCGGACAGGGGGAATGTGGAGCAGTTCTTC. Amino acid sequence: CASSPSDRGNVEQFF.

The chain couples TRBV10-3 to TRBJ1-6, with TRBD1 identical over 10 bases. The CDR3 runs to 15 residues. The V and J ends lost 2 bases and 7 bases, in that order; junction bases with no gene match: 2. From germline, CDR1 is ENHRY and CDR2 SYGVKD. The CDR3 protein is CAISERQGANSPLHF. The DNA of the CDR3 is TGTGCCATCAGTGAGCGACAGGGGGCCAATTCACCCCTCCACTTT.

The J gene is TRBJ2-1, the V gene TRBV5-6; unclear D gene. Germline assignment: CDR1 SGHDT and CDR2 YYEEEE. The germline V and J ends were trimmed by 4 bases and 8 bases, with 13 bases remaining between them. The CDR3 covers 13 residues. Here the CDR3 reads CASSQGNRDEQFF. The CDR3 nucleotides are TGTGCCAGCAGCCAAGGCAATCGGGATGAGCAGTTCTTC. Full variable domain (rest looked up from reference TRBV5-6 and TRBJ2-1): DAGVTQSPTHLIKTRGQQVTLRCSPKSGHDTVSWYQQALGQGPQFIFQYYEEEERQRGNFPDRFSGHQFPNYSSELNVNALLLGDSALYLCASSQGNRDEQFFGPGTRLTVL.

The J gene is TRBJ1-2, the V gene TRBV13, with 9 bases that match TRBD1. J gave up 4 bases and V 4 bases, and 7 bases lay outside the gene matches. This CDR3 has 15 residues. The germline gives CDR1 PRHDT, CDR2 FYEKMQ (reference sequence). The CDR3 sequence is CASSSGQGVLYGYTF. CDR3 DNA sequence: TGTGCCAGCAGCTCGGGACAGGGCGTCCTCTATGGCTACACCTTC. The full variable domain, completed using reference TRBV13 and TRBJ1-2, is AAGVIQSPRHLIKEKRETATLKCYPIPRHDTVYWYQQGPGQDPQFLISFYEKMQSDKGSIPDRFSAQQFSDYHSELNMSSLELGDSALYFCASSSGQGVLYGYTFGSGTRLTVV.

This rearrangement joins TRBV6-1 to TRBJ2-5; 10 nucleotides line up with TRBD2. The CDR3 consists of 15 residues. Germline trimming cut 1 base from V and 4 bases from J; bases unmatched to any gene: 3. The germline V gene has CDR1 MNHNS and CDR2 SASEGT. The CDR3 coding sequence is TGTGCCAGCAGTGAAGAGGTAGCGGGGGGAGAGACCCAGTACTTC. This codes for CASSEEVAGGETQYF.

The chain has TRBV9 and TRBJ2-1, with D possibly being TRBD2 (6 bases). Trimming left V 4 bases short and J 1 base short, with 12 bases between. Germline V lookup: CDR1 SGDLS, CDR2 YYNGEE. CDR3 length: 15 amino acids. CDR3: CASSPHGGSYNEQFF. CDR3 nucleotide sequence: TGTGCCAGCAGCCCTCACGGAGGGTCCTACAATGAGCAGTTCTTC.

The V call is TRBV5-4, the J call TRBJ2-3; the match to TRBD2 covers 9 bases. With 6 bases clipped from V and 1 base from J, the junction kept 6 bases outside the gene matches. The CDR3 consists of 15 residues. Per germline, CDR1 SGHNT and CDR2 YYREEE (reference sequence). The CDR3 loop reads CASTQRGAGTDTQYF. The CDR3 DNA reads as TGTGCCAGCACCCAGCGGGGGGCCGGCACAGATACGCAGTATTTT.

The V gene is TRBV10-1, the J gene TRBJ2-3, with 10 bases fitting TRBD1. CDR3 length: 14 residues. Germline assignment: CDR1 WNHNN and CDR2 SYGVQD (reference sequence). Unmatched junction bases numbered 2, after V lost 4 bases and J lost 4 bases. CDR3 sequence: CASSGDRGSDTQYF. The CDR3 DNA sequence: TGCGCCAGCAGTGGGGACAGGGGTTCAGATACGCAGTATTTT.

V is TRBV7-9 and J is TRBJ1-2, with unresolved D. Germline V gene sequence: CDR1 SEHNR, CDR2 FQNEAQ (reference sequence). V lost 3 bases, J lost 5 bases, and 10 bases lay in between. The CDR3 consists of 13 residues. The CDR3 loop is CASSFGTDYGYTF. The CDR3, as DNA: TGTGCCAGCAGCTTTGGAACAGATTATGGCTACACCTTC.

This clone is a singleton in its sample. This rearrangement joins TRBV30 to TRBJ1-2; D is unclear. Germline values: CDR1 GTSNPN, CDR2 SVGIG (reference sequence). The CDR3 sequence is 10 residues long. Deletions cut 5 bases from V and 8 bases from J, with 9 bases between. CDR3 bases: TGTGCCTGGTGGAGTAGGGGCTACACCTTC. Translation: CAWWSRGYTF.

This sequence joins TRBV18 and TRBJ1-1; TRBD1 matches at 7 bases. The trim removed 0 bases at V and 5 bases at J, leaving 3 bases unmatched. The length of the CDR3 is 14 residues. Germline V gene lookup returns CDR1 KGHSH and CDR2 LQKENI. This chain's CDR3 is CASSPPTGRTEAFF. DNA of the CDR3: TGTGCCAGCTCACCACCGACAGGGCGGACTGAAGCTTTCTTT.

The gene calls are TRBV6-2 or TRBV6-3 and TRBJ1-1; unclear D gene. CDR1 is MNHEY and CDR2 is SVGEGT in the germline V gene. The V end was cut by 0 bases, the J end by 0 bases, with 8 bases between. This CDR3 spans 15 amino acids. The CDR3 loop reads CASSYSGRLNTEAFF. Written as DNA, the CDR3 is TGTGCCAGCAGTTACTCTGGCAGGCTGAACACTGAAGCTTTCTTT.

The chain has TRBV29-1 and TRBJ2-1; 9 nucleotides line up with TRBD1. The CDR3 length is 14 residues. With V trimmed by 5 bases and J by 1 base, 3 bases remained unmatched. Per germline, CDR1 SQVTM and CDR2 ANQGSEA. Here the CDR3 DNA reads TGCAGCGTTCCGGGGACAGGGTCCTACAATGAGCAGTTCTTC. The encoded protein is CSVPGTGSYNEQFF.

The rearrangement links TRBV10-3 to TRBJ2-6; the D gene is possibly TRBD1 (6 bases). Per the germline V gene, CDR1 is ENHRY and CDR2 is SYGVKD. The ends were cut back, 3 bases at V and 2 bases at J, with 8 bases in the middle. CDR3 length: 15 residues. The CDR3 region has the DNA TGTGCCATCAGTGACACAGGGACTGGGGCCAACGTCCTGACTTTC. This sequence encodes CAISDTGTGANVLTF.

The chain employs TRBV27 and TRBJ1-1; 9 bases are shared with TRBD1. Per the germline V gene, CDR1 is MNHEY and CDR2 is SMNVEV (reference sequence). The junction had 8 bases not matched to a gene; V was cut back by 5 bases and J by 4 bases. This CDR3 has 15 residues. CDR3 sequence (DNA): TGTGCCAGCAGTCGTGGGACAGGGTTCAGCACTGAAGCTTTCTTT. Its translation: CASSRGTGFSTEAFF.

CDR3 sequence (DNA): TGTGCCTGGAGTCTAGAGGTCTCGAACACTGAAGCTTTCTTT. The encoded protein is CAWSLEVSNTEAFF. The chain combines TRBV30 with TRBJ1-1; D gene uncertain. This CDR3 spans 14 amino acids. Looked up from germline, CDR1 is GTSNPN and CDR2 is SVGIG (reference sequence). Between the trimmed V and J ends, which lost 2 bases and 1 base, there was a span of 11 bases.